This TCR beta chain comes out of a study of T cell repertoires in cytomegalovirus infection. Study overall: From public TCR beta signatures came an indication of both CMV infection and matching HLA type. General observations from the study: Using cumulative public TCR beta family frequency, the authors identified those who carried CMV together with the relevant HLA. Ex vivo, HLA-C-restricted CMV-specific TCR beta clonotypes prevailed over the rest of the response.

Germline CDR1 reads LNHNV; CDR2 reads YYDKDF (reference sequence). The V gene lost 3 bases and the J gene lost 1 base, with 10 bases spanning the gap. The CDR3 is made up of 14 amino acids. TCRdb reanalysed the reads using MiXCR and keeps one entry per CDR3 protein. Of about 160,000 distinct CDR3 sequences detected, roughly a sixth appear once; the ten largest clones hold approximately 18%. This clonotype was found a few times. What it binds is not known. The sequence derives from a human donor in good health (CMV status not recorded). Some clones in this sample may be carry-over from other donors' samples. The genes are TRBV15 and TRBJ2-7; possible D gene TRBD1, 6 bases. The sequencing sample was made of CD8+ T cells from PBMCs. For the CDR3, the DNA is TGTGCCACCAGCAGCCGGGACACTTCCTACGAGCAGTACTTC. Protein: CATSSRDTSYEQYF.